Sequencing of this TCR beta chain was carried out in a study of identical twins. From germline, CDR1 is SGHRS and CDR2 YFSETQ. Trimming took 4 bases from V and 15 from J; bases not matched to a gene: 9. The CDR3 totals 12 residues. Comments on this clonotype: Its antigen remains unidentified.

TCRdb fed the 5' RACE reads into MiXCR, producing one record per CDR3 protein. The data hold around 550,000 distinct CDR3 sequences, with approximately 16% observed a single time. Notes on the study in general: Researchers reported excess low generation probability among twin-shared out-of-frame alpha sequences. Monozygotic twin pairs showed more out-of-frame TCR alpha sharing than models estimated.

The data also belong to a second study, concerning yellow fever vaccine responses in identical twins.

The receptor's source is a woman younger than 30 in good health. The sequenced material came from CD4+ T cells sorted from blood. This chain connects TRBV5-1 to TRBJ2-1, with TRBD1 identical over 8 bases. CDR3 residues: CASSPTGQGVFF. CDR3 in DNA: TGCGCCAGCAGCCCGACTGGACAGGGTGTGTTCTTC.